Shown below are 15 T cell receptor beta chains from a single sample sequenced in a study of T cells in narcolepsy. Produced via immunoSEQ multiplex PCR; TCRdb's table is partial and in-frame only. The sample has fewer than 20,000 clones; roughly 87% are singletons. Material for sequencing was memory (CD45RA-) CD4+ T cells from blood. The receptors were sampled from a human donor in good health.

The CDR3 sequence: CASSQGPSYEQYF. DNA for the CDR3: TGTGCCAGCAGTCAGGGACCGAGCTACGAGCAGTACTTC. This rearrangement joins TRBV6-1 to TRBJ2-7; D tentatively reads TRBD1 or TRBD2 (5 bases each). The CDR3 contains 13 residues. Germline loops: CDR1 MNHNS, CDR2 SASEGT. Trimming pared 5 bases from V and 3 bases from J, leaving 11 bases between.

The rearrangement joins TRBV11-2 to TRBJ2-5, with D hard to call. There are 15 residues in the CDR3. Trimming left V 3 bases short and J 5 bases short, with 16 bases between. Germline V gene sequence: CDR1 SGHAT, CDR2 FQNNGV. In nucleotides, the CDR3 is TGTGCCAGCAGCTTTAGCCCTCGGAGCGAGGAGACCCAGTACTTC. This encodes CASSFSPRSEETQYF.

This sequence joins TRBV7-9 and TRBJ2-2, with 9 bases that match TRBD1. CDR1 is SEHNR, CDR2 FQNEAQ, per germline (reference sequence). The CDR3 has 17 residues. V trimming: 1 base; J trimming: 4 bases; junction bases outside the gene matches: 7. DNA for the CDR3: TGTGCCAGCAGCTTAGGAGGGGGACAGGGTCGCACCGGGGAGCTGTTTTTT. Its protein is CASSLGGGQGRTGELFF.

This chain links TRBV27 with TRBJ2-5; 11 bases agree with TRBD2. This CDR3 spans 16 amino acids. Trimming cost V 4 bases and J 4 bases; bases outside gene matches: 8. Germline V CDR1 and CDR2: MNHEY, SMNVEV (reference sequence). The CDR3 bases are TGTGCCAGCAGTTCTCGACTAGCGGGGAGTGGAGAGACCCAGTACTTC. It is translated as CASSSRLAGSGETQYF.

As regards this clone: One junction end disagrees with the germline gene, perhaps due to a read error. V and J are TRBV19 and TRBJ1-3, with D hard to call. The germline CDR1 and CDR2 sequences are LNHDA and SQIVND (reference sequence). The CDR3 spans 15 residues. The DNA of the CDR3 is TGTGCCAGTAGCCTAAGCGCCGGATCTGGAAACACCATGTATTTT. Residues: CASSLSAGSGNTMYF.

This chain connects TRBV7-2 to TRBJ2-3; maybe TRBD1 (7 bases). Germline CDR1 reads SGHTA; CDR2 reads FQGNSA. The CDR3 is 15 residues long. Trimming removed 3 bases from V and 2 bases from J, with 12 bases in between. The CDR3 nucleotides are TGTGCCAGCAGCTTGGAGGGGGCGCTCACAGATACGCAGTATTTT. This codes for CASSLEGALTDTQYF. The full variable domain, with the rest looked up from reference TRBV7-2 and TRBJ2-3, is GAGVSQSPSNKVTEKGKDVELRCDPISGHTALYWYRQSLGQGLEFLIYFQGNSAPDKSGLPSDRFSAERTGGSVSTLTIQRTQQEDSAVYLCASSLEGALTDTQYFGPGTRLTVL.

This chain connects TRBV19 to TRBJ1-5, with a possible D match to TRBD1 (6 bases). CDR1 is LNHDA and CDR2 is SQIVND in the germline V gene (reference sequence). Trimming shortened V by 4 bases and J by 2 bases, and 21 bases separated the two germline ends. The CDR3 sequence is 18 residues long. CDR3 DNA sequence: TGTGCCAGTAGTAGAACAGGGAACGATAGGAAGGGCAATCAGCCCCAGCATTTT. Protein: CASSRTGNDRKGNQPQHF.

V usage is TRBV14 and J usage is TRBJ2-7; possible D gene TRBD1, 5 bases. The CDR3 covers 15 residues. Germline V CDR1 and CDR2: SGHDN, FVKESK. Trimming took off 4 bases at V and 1 base at J, with 14 bases between the two ends. CDR3 region: CASSLKGIGSYEQYF. CDR3 DNA: TGTGCCAGCAGCCTTAAGGGGATAGGATCCTACGAGCAGTACTTC.

This chain uses TRBV5-1 with TRBJ2-2; TRBD2 matches 7 bases. The CDR3 has 16 residues. Germline V gene sequence: CDR1 SGHRS, CDR2 YFSETQ. V dropped 4 bases and J dropped 3; count of bases not matched to a gene: 9. In DNA, the CDR3 is TGCGCCAGCAGCGAGGGGCTAGCGGCCGACACCGGGGAGCTGTTTTTT. Amino acid sequence: CASSEGLAADTGELFF.

This chain links TRBV5-8 with TRBJ1-2; no reliable D call. Trimming removed 5 bases at V and 5 bases at J, with 13 bases between. The CDR3 sequence is 13 residues long. The V gene's germline CDR1 is SGHTS and CDR2 YDEGEE. The CDR3 DNA follows: TGTGCCAGCAGACATAGTATGGGGTATGGCTACACCTTC. This gives the protein CASRHSMGYGYTF.

This chain joins TRBV5-1 and TRBJ1-2; 7 bases match TRBD1. This CDR3 is 16 amino acids long. After removal of 4 bases from V and 4 bases from J, the junction contained 13 bases not matched to a gene. Germline-derived CDR1 and CDR2 are SGHRS and YFSETQ. CDR3 DNA: TGCGCCAGCAGCCACCAAGGGGGCAACGGCCTCTATGGCTACACCTTC. This encodes CASSHQGGNGLYGYTF.

This clone was observed once. V is TRBV18 and J is TRBJ2-7; tentative D call: TRBD2 (7 bases). The ends were cut back, 1 base at V and 4 bases at J, with 14 bases in the middle. There are 15 residues in the CDR3. The germline CDR1 and CDR2 sequences are KGHSH and LQKENI. The CDR3 protein is CASSPRKQGGYEQYF. The CDR3 coding sequence is TGTGCCAGCTCACCACGGAAACAGGGAGGGTACGAGCAGTACTTC. The complete variable domain, with remaining parts taken from reference TRBV18 and TRBJ2-7, reads NAGVMQNPRHLVRRRGQEARLRCSPMKGHSHVYWYRQLPEEGLKFMVYLQKENIIDESGMPKERFSAEFPKEGPSILRIQQVVRGDSAAYFCASSPRKQGGYEQYFGPGTRLTVT.

The V gene is TRBV27, the J gene TRBJ2-1; TRBD2 might be the D (6 bases). V was cut by 4 bases and J by 8 bases, with 21 bases left in between. Germline-derived CDR1 and CDR2 are MNHEY and SMNVEV (reference sequence). The CDR3 contains 16 residues. The CDR3 DNA reads TGTGCCAGCAGTTCCTCCTCCCCGACTAGTATCTATGAGCAGTTCTTC. As protein: CASSSSSPTSIYEQFF.

This clone was counted a single time. CDR3 protein: CASAAGDRGHEQYF. The CDR3 region has the DNA TGTGCCAGTGCAGCAGGGGACAGGGGCCACGAGCAGTACTTC. The rearrangement links TRBV19 to TRBJ2-7; 10 nucleotides agree with TRBD1. The J segment lost 5 bases and the V segment lost 8 bases, leaving 9 bases of the junction unmatched. The CDR3 loop spans 14 amino acids. The germline gives CDR1 LNHDA, CDR2 SQIVND (reference sequence).

The chain uses TRBV4-3 and TRBJ1-1; the match to TRBD1 covers 9 bases. Germline V CDR1 and CDR2: LGHNA, YSLEER. The CDR3 spans 15 residues. J was trimmed by 1 base and V by 1 base; bases with no gene match: 1. CDR3 residues: CASSQVGQGNTEAFF. The CDR3, as DNA: TGCGCCAGCAGCCAAGTGGGACAGGGGAACACTGAAGCTTTCTTT.